The 16 T cell receptor beta chains in this list originate from one sample, sequenced in a study of blood T cells in healthy people across ages. The authors ran a second PCR of about 6 to 11 cycles using a sample-barcoded 5' primer and a J-beta primer mix. One entry per CDR3 protein results from TCRdb running MiXCR on the 5' RACE reads. The sample consists of roughly 500,000 distinct CDR3 sequences, approximately 27% of them appearing once. The sequenced sample consisted of blood. Source of these receptors: a woman aged 70-85 years in good health.

The chain links TRBV7-2 to TRBJ2-1; the match to TRBD2 covers 8 bases. Unmatched junction bases numbered 7, after V lost 5 bases and J lost 1 base. CDR3 length equals 16 residues. CDR1 and CDR2 from the germline V gene are SGHTA and FQGNSA. DNA for the CDR3: TGTGCCAGCAGCATAACCGGGACTAGATCCTACAATGAGCAGTTCTTC. Its protein product is CASSITGTRSYNEQFF.

CDR3 sequence: CSVLTSTQGGELFF. In DNA form, the CDR3 reads TGCAGCGTCCTCACTAGCACCCAGGGCGGGGAGCTGTTTTTT. The V gene is TRBV29-1, the J gene TRBJ2-2; maybe TRBD2 (6 bases). The V gene's germline CDR1 is SQVTM and CDR2 ANQGSEA. V was trimmed by 6 bases and J by 7 bases, leaving 18 bases between them. CDR3 length: 14 amino acids.

V gene TRBV11-1 combines with J gene TRBJ2-2; 9 nucleotides match TRBD1. CDR1 and CDR2 (germline): SGHAT, FQDESV (reference sequence). V trimming: 3 bases; J trimming: 6 bases; junction bases outside the gene matches: 5. This CDR3 contains 15 residues. The CDR3 is CASSFQGQGPGELFF. The CDR3 DNA reads TGTGCCAGCAGCTTCCAGGGACAGGGACCCGGGGAGCTGTTTTTT.

This clonotype turned up a few times. The rearrangement links TRBV4-2 to TRBJ2-5; D gene unclear. The CDR3 sequence is 16 residues long. Germline assignment: CDR1 LGHNA and CDR2 YNFKEQ. The germline V and J ends were trimmed by 0 bases and 1 base, with 12 bases remaining between them. The DNA for the CDR3 is TGTGCCAGCAGCCAAGATGGGTCGCGGCCCCAAGAGACCCAGTACTTC. It is translated as CASSQDGSRPQETQYF.

This sequence joins TRBV12-3 or TRBV12-4 and TRBJ2-5; 7 positions match TRBD1. This CDR3 region has 14 residues. The V segment lost 5 bases and the J segment 5 bases; nucleotides outside the gene matches: 8. The CDR3 loop is CASSLQGTSETQYF. As DNA, the CDR3 is TGTGCCAGCAGTCTACAGGGGACCTCGGAGACCCAGTACTTC.

This clonotype turned up a few times. The chain couples TRBV5-1 to TRBJ2-5; D is perhaps TRBD2 (6 bases). The V gene lost 3 bases and the J gene lost 5 bases, with 14 bases spanning the gap. Germline V gene lookup returns CDR1 SGHRS and CDR2 YFSETQ. This CDR3 contains 14 residues. The DNA of the CDR3 is TGCGCCAGCAGCTGGGGACTGCAGGGTGAGACCCAGTACTTC. This translates into CASSWGLQGETQYF.

In this sample, this clonotype turned up a few times. This chain joins TRBV5-1 and TRBJ2-5; tentatively, D is TRBD2 (6 bases). This CDR3 region has 14 residues. The germline V gene encodes CDR1 SGHRS and CDR2 YFSETQ. Trimming shortened V by 4 bases and J by 4 bases, and 14 bases separated the two germline ends. The CDR3 loop reads CASSAFGGLETQYF. The CDR3 nucleotides read TGCGCCAGCAGCGCTTTCGGGGGTTTAGAGACCCAGTACTTC.

The V gene is TRBV7-9, the J gene TRBJ1-2; D perhaps matches TRBD1 (5 bases). Trimming pared 4 bases from V and 8 bases from J, leaving 20 bases between. Germline V gene sequence: CDR1 SEHNR, CDR2 FQNEAQ (reference sequence). CDR3 length: 15 residues. The CDR3 sequence: CASSYGTGPVWGYTF. As DNA, the CDR3 is TGTGCCAGCAGCTATGGGACGGGTCCAGTTTGGGGCTACACCTTC.

The gene calls are TRBV20-1 and TRBJ2-7; 8 positions match TRBD2. Per the germline V gene, CDR1 is DFQATT and CDR2 is SNEGSKA (reference sequence). Trimming at V came to 4 bases and at J to 5 bases, leaving 4 bases not matched to a gene. The CDR3 is made up of 12 amino acids. The CDR3 here is CSATRTSHEQYF. The CDR3 DNA reads as TGCAGTGCTACCCGGACTAGCCACGAGCAGTACTTC.

This clonotype was observed a few times. The V call is TRBV20-1, the J call TRBJ2-6; 8 bases are a match to TRBD1. The germline gives CDR1 DFQATT, CDR2 SNEGSKA (reference sequence). CDR3 length: 16 amino acids. V shed 5 bases, J shed 0 bases, and the junction held 6 bases outside the gene matches. CDR3 amino acids: CSAPGTGASGANVLTF. The CDR3 DNA is TGCAGTGCTCCCGGGACAGGCGCCTCTGGGGCCAACGTCCTGACTTTC.

V gene TRBV18 combines with J gene TRBJ1-4, with TRBD1 matching over 7 bases. The CDR3 has 15 residues. Germline CDR1 is KGHSH and CDR2 is LQKENI. Trimming at V came to 5 bases and at J to 2 bases, leaving 5 bases not matched to a gene. The CDR3 coding sequence is TGTGCCAGCTCATCCAGGGGGACGACTAATGAAAAACTGTTTTTT. It specifies CASSSRGTTNEKLFF.

V gene TRBV7-2 combines with J gene TRBJ2-5; 11 positions match TRBD2. Unmatched junction bases numbered 5, after V lost 5 bases and J lost 3 bases. Germline values: CDR1 SGHTA, CDR2 FQGNSA. CDR3 length equals 15 residues. CDR3 nucleotides: TGTGCCAGCAGCCCATTAGCGGGGGGGGAAGAGACCCAGTACTTC. This sequence encodes CASSPLAGGEETQYF.

In its sample, this clonotype was seen a few times. The chain links TRBV5-1 to TRBJ2-5; 7 nucleotides match TRBD1. Germline CDR1 is SGHRS and CDR2 is YFSETQ. The CDR3 runs to 14 residues. V lost 4 bases, J lost 4 bases, and 7 bases stayed unmatched. CDR3: CASSTRQGPETQYF. Written as DNA, the CDR3 is TGCGCCAGCAGCACGCGACAGGGTCCAGAGACCCAGTACTTC.

The V gene is TRBV7-9, the J gene TRBJ1-4; 10 nucleotides agree with TRBD1. The CDR3 is made up of 17 amino acids. Germline CDR1 is SEHNR and CDR2 is FQNEAQ (reference sequence). After removal of 5 bases from V and 2 bases from J, the junction contained 8 bases not matched to a gene. The CDR3 region has the DNA TGTGCCAGCAGCCCGGGACAGGGGATAATGACTAATGAAAAACTGTTTTTT. Translation gives CASSPGQGIMTNEKLFF.

This clonotype was detected once. An end of the junction does not agree with germline; a read error may underlie this. The rearrangement joins TRBV28 to TRBJ1-1, with D perhaps matching TRBD1 (6 bases). The CDR3 has 13 residues. Per germline, CDR1 MDHEN and CDR2 SYDVKM. This CDR3 reads CANSLMGGGKAFF. CDR3 coding DNA: TGTGCCAACAGTTTGATGGGGGGCGGGAAAGCTTTCTTT.

DNA for the CDR3: TGCAGTGCCGCCGGTGGGGGACGCTACGAGCAGTACTTC. Its protein is CSAAGGGRYEQYF. V and J are TRBV20-1 and TRBJ2-7, with D perhaps given as TRBD1 or TRBD2 (5 bases each). The germline gives CDR1 DFQATT, CDR2 SNEGSKA (reference sequence). The CDR3 sequence is 13 residues long. The germline V and J ends were trimmed by 6 bases and 3 bases, with 15 bases remaining between them.